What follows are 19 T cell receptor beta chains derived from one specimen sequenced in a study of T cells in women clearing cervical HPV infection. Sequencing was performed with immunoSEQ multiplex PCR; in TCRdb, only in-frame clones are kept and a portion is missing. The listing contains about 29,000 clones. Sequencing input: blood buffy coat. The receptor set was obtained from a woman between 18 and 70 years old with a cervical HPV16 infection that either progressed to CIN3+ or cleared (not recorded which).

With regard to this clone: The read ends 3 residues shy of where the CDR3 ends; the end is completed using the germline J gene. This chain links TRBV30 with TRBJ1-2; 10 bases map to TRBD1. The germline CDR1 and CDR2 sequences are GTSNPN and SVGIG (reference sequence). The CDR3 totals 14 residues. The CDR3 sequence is CAWSADRGQQGYTF. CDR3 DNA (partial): TGTGCCTGGAGTGCAGACAGGGGGCAGCAGGGC. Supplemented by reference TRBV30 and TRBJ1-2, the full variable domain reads SQTIHQWPATLVQPVGSPLSLECTVEGTSNPNLYWYRQAAGRGLQLLFYSVGIGQISSEVPQNLSASRPQDRQFILSSKKLLLSDSGFYLCAWSADRGQQGYTFGSGTRLTVV.

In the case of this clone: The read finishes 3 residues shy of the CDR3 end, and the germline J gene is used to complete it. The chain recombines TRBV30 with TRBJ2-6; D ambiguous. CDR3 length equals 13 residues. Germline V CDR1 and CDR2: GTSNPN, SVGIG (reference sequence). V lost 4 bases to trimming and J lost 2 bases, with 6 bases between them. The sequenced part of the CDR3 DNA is TGTGCCTGGATGAAGGCTGGGGCCAACGTC. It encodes CAWMKAGANV. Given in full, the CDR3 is CAWMKAGANVLTF.

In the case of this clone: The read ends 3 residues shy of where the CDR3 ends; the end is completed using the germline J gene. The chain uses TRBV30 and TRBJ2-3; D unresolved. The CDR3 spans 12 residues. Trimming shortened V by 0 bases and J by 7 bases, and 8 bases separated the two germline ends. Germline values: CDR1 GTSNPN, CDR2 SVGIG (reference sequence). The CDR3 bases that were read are TGTGCCTGGAGTGTGAGCTCCTATACG. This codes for CAWSVSSYT. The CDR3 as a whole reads CAWSVSSYTQYF. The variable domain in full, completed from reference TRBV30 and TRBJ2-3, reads SQTIHQWPATLVQPVGSPLSLECTVEGTSNPNLYWYRQAAGRGLQLLFYSVGIGQISSEVPQNLSASRPQDRQFILSSKKLLLSDSGFYLCAWSVSSYTQYFGPGTRLTVL.

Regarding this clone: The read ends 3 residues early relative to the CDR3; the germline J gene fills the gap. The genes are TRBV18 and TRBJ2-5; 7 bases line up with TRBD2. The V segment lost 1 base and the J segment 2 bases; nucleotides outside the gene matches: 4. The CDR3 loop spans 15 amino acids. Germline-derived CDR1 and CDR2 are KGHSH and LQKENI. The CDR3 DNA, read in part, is TGTGCCAGCTCACCACTCGCGGGAGCACAAGAGACC. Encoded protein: CASSPLAGAQET. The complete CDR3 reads CASSPLAGAQETQYF.

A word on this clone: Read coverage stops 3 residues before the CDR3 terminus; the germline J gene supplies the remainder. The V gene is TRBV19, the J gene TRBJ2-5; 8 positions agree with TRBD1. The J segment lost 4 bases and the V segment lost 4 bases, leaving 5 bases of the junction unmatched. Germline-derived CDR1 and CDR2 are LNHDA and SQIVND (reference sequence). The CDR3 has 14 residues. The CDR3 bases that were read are TGTGCCAGTAGTAGAGGACAGGGAGGAGAGACC. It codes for CASSRGQGGET. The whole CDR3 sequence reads CASSRGQGGETQYF.

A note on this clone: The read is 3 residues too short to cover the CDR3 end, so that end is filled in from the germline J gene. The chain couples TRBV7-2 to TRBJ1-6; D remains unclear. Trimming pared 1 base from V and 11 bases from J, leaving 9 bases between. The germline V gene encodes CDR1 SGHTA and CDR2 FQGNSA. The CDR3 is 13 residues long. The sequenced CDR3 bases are TGTGCCAGCAGCTTAGAGGCTTCCACACCC. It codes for CASSLEASTP. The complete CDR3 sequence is CASSLEASTPLHF.

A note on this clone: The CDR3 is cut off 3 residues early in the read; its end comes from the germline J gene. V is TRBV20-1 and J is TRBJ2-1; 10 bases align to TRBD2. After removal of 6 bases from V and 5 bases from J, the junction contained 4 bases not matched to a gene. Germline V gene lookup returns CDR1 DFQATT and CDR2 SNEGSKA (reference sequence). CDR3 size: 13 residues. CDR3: CSASGGGNNEQFF. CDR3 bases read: TGCAGTGCCAGCGGGGGGGGGAACAATGAG.

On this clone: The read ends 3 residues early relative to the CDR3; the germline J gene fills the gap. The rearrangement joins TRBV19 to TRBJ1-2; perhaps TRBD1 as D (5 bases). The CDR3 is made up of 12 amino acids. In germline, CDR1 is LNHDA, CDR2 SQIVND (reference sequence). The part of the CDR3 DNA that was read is TGTGCCAGTAGTGACAGTCCCTACGAC. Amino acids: CASSDSPYD. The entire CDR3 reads CASSDSPYDYTF.

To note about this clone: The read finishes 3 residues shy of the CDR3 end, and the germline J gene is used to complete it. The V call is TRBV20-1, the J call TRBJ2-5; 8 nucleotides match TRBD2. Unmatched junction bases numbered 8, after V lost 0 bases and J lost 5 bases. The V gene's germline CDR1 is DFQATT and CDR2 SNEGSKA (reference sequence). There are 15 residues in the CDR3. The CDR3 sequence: CSARDLRGATETQYF. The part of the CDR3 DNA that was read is TGCAGTGCTAGAGATCTGCGGGGGGCAACGGAGACC.

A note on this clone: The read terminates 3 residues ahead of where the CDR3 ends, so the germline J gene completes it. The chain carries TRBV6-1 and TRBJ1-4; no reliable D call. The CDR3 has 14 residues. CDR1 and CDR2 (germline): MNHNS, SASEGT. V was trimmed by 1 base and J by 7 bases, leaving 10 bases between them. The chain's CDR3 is CASSEGGWAEKLFF. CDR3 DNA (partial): TGTGCCAGCAGTGAAGGTGGATGGGCTGAAAAA.

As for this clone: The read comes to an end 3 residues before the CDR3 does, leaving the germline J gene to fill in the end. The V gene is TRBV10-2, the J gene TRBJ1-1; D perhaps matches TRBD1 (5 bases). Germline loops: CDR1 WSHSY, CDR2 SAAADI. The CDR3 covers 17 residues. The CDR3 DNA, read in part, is TGCGCCAGCAGTGCTGGGACTAGCGGGACTGGTAGAGAGACA. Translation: CASSAGTSGTGRET. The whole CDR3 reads CASSAGTSGTGRETAFF.

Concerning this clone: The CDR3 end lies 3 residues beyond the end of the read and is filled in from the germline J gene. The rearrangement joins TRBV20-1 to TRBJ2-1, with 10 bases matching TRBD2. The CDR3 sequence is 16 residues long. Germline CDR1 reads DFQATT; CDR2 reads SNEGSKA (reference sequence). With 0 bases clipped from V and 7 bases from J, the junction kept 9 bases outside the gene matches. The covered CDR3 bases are TGCAGTGCTAGAGATTTAGCGGGAGGAAGTTTGAATGAG. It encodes CSARDLAGGSLNE. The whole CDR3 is CSARDLAGGSLNEQFF.

CDR3 region: CSAEDRVSTDTQYF. The CDR3 bases that were read are TGCAGTGCTGAGGACAGGGTCAGCACAGATACG. V usage is TRBV20-1 and J usage is TRBJ2-3, with 8 bases lining up with TRBD1. From the germline J gene comes the end of the CDR3, since the read stops 3 residues before it. With V trimmed by 5 bases and J by 0 bases, 4 bases remained unmatched. The CDR3 runs 14 residues. CDR1 and CDR2 (germline): DFQATT, SNEGSKA (reference sequence).

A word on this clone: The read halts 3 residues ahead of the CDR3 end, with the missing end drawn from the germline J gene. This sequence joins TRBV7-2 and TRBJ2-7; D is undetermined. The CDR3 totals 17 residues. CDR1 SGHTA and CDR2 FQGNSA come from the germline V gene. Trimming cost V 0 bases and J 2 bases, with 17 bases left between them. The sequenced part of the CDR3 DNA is TGTGCCAGCAGCTTAGCCGGTATTTTAACTACCGCCTACGAG. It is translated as CASSLAGILTTAYE. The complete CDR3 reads CASSLAGILTTAYEQYF.

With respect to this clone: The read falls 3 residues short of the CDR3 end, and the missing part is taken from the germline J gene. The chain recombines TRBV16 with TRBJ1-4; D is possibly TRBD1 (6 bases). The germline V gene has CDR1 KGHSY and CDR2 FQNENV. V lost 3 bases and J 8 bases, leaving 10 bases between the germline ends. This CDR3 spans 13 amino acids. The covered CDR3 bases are TGTGCCAGCAGCCAGCCAGGGGACGAAAAA. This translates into CASSQPGDEK. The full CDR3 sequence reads CASSQPGDEKLFF. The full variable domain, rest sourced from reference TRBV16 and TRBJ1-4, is GEEVAQTPKHLVRGEGQKAKLYCAPIKGHSYVFWYQQVLKNEFKFLISFQNENVFDETGMPKERFSAKCLPNSPCSLEIQATKLEDSAVYFCASSQPGDEKLFFGSGTQLSVL.

The CDR3 DNA, read in part, is TGCGCCAGCAGCTCCCGGGGGGGCACAGATACG. It translates to CASSSRGGTDT. Given in full, the CDR3 is CASSSRGGTDTQYF. This chain joins TRBV5-1 and TRBJ2-3; 7 bases are shared with TRBD2. The CDR3 extends 3 residues past the end of the read, so its final part is completed from the germline J gene. Per germline, CDR1 SGHRS and CDR2 YFSETQ. V was pared by 3 bases and J by 1 base, with 2 bases of the junction left unmatched. CDR3 size: 14 residues.

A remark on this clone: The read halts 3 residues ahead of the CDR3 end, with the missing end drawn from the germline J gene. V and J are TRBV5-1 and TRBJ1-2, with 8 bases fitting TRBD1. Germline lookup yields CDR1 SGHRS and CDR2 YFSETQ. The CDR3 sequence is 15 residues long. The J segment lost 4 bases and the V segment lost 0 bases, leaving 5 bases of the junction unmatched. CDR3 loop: CASSLAAGGTYGYTF. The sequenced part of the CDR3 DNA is TGCGCCAGCAGCTTGGCGGCAGGGGGCACCTATGGC.

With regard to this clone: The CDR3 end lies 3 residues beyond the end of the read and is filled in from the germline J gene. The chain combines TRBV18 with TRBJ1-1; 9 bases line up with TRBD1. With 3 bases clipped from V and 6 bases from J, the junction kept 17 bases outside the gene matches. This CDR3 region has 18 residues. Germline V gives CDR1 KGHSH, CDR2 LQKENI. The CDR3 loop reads CASSPFRLGTGKKAEAFF. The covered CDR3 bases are TGTGCCAGCTCACCGTTTAGATTAGGGACAGGGAAAAAGGCTGAA.

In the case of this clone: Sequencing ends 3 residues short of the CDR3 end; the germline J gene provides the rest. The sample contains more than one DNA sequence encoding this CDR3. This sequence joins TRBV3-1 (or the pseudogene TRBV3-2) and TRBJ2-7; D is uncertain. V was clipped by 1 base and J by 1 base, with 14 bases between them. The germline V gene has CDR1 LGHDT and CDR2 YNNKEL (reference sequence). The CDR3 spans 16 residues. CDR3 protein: CASSQVRTFSSYEQYF. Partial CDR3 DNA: TGTGCCAGCAGCCAAGTTCGAACATTCAGTTCCTACGAG.